What follows describes a single T cell receptor (beta chain). Its antigen is currently unknown. V lost 0 bases to trimming and J lost 5 bases, with 9 bases between them. CDR3 size: 15 residues. Germline assignment: CDR1 SGHRS and CDR2 YFSETQ. This specimen belongs to a study of T cell repertoires in cytomegalovirus infection. Study results and limitations: HLA-C-restricted CMV clonotypes gave the most frequent clonotype in two of eight donors.

TCRdb reanalysed the reads using MiXCR and keeps one entry per CDR3 protein. The data contain about 180,000 distinct CDR3 sequences, approximately 15% of them singletons. Input material: PBMCs. The V and J genes are TRBV5-1 and TRBJ1-6; the D gene is possibly TRBD1 (5 bases). This clonotype was obtained from a human donor in good health (CMV status not recorded). Some clones in this sample may be carry-over from other donors' samples. The CDR3 DNA is TGCGCCAGCAGCTTGGGGGGCAGAGATAATTCACCCCTCCACTTT. It is translated as CASSLGGRDNSPLHF.